This is a list of T cell receptor beta chains from one sample in a study of blood T cell repertoires in COVID-19. Some clones are missing from TCRdb's copy, which holds only in-frame ones; the method was immunoSEQ multiplex PCR. The table records 200,000 to 300,000 clones, around 83% of them present only once. Sequencing was done on a sample of peripheral blood. Receptor source: a man aged 40-50 years who had recovered from COVID-19. CDR3s include the opening cysteine and the closing phenylalanine or tryptophan. Fields, in order: CDR3 protein, clone size, J gene, V gene. Size values are once, few and many counts, or a class for expanded clones, and some rows have none.

CDR3: CSASPSFPYEQYF; size: once; J: TRBJ2-7; V: TRBV20-1
CDR3: CASSQADRYLGSPLHF; size: NA; J: TRBJ1-6; V: TRBV19
CDR3: CASSSYYEQYF; size: NA; J: TRBJ2-7; V: TRBV6-6
CDR3: CASSYSLVNEQFF; size: NA; J: TRBJ2-1; V: TRBV6-5
CDR3: CASRYQTRATARGNQPQHF; size: NA; J: TRBJ1-5; V: TRBV11-3
CDR3: CASKVVGGEETQYF; size: NA; J: TRBJ2-5; V: TRBV4-1
CDR3: CASSLGQSTDTQYF; size: NA; J: TRBJ2-3; V: TRBV19
CDR3: CASSPETGYANEQFF; size: once; J: TRBJ2-1; V: TRBV19
CDR3: CASSVAHTQETQYF; size: NA; J: TRBJ2-5; V: TRBV5-1
CDR3: CASSSYRDRGRETQYF; size: NA; J: TRBJ2-5; V: TRBV5-1
CDR3: CASSLVLHSADTQYF; size: few; J: TRBJ2-3; V: TRBV7-2
CDR3: CASSFFQGGNSPLHF; size: once; J: TRBJ1-6; V: TRBV5-1
CDR3: CASSLVSVGQFF; size: once; J: TRBJ2-1; V: TRBV7-2
CDR3: CASSTFIGLSEQYF; size: NA; J: TRBJ2-7; V: TRBV14
CDR3: CASSSRGGVSYNEQFF; size: NA; J: TRBJ2-1; V: TRBV7-9
CDR3: CASSIPTGENSPLHF; size: NA; J: TRBJ1-6; V: TRBV5-1
CDR3: CASSLLSGAEQYF; size: NA; J: TRBJ2-7; V: TRBV5-1
CDR3: CASRPNGAGETQYF; size: NA; J: TRBJ2-5; V: TRBV6-6
CDR3: CASSANREETQYF; size: once; J: TRBJ2-5; V: TRBV7-2
CDR3: CASSLTPGQGAFPSYEQYF; size: NA; J: TRBJ2-7; V: TRBV7-2
CDR3: CASSFRSTMNTEAFF; size: NA; J: TRBJ1-1; V: TRBV27
CDR3: CASSQVTGQGGSPLHF; size: NA; J: TRBJ1-6; V: TRBV3-1/TRBV3-2
CDR3: CASSVGDRLNGYYGYTF; size: once; J: TRBJ1-2; V: TRBV9
CDR3: CASRRQGNQPQHF; size: NA; J: TRBJ1-5; V: TRBV19
CDR3: CASSTAPATRADTQYF; size: NA; J: TRBJ2-3; V: TRBV18